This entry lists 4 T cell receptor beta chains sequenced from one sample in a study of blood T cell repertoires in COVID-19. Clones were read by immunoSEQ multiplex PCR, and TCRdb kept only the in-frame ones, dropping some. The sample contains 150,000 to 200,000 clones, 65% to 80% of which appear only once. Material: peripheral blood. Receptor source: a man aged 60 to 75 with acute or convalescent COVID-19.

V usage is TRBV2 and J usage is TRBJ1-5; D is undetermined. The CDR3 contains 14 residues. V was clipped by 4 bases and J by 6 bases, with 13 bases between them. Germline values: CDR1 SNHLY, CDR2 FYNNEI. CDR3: CASSGGSGVQPQHF. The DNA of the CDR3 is TGTGCCAGCAGTGGCGGGTCTGGGGTTCAGCCCCAGCATTTT. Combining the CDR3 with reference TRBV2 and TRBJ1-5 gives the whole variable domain EPEVTQTPSHQVTQMGQEVILRCVPISNHLYFYWYRQILGQKVEFLVSFYNNEISEKSEIFDDQFSVERPDGSNFTLKIRSTKLEDSAMYFCASSGGSGVQPQHFGDGTRLSIL.

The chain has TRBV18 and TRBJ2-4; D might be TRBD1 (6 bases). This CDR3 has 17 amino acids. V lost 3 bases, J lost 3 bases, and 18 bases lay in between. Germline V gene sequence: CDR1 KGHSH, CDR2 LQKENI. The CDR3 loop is CASSPTTGTPNKNIQYF. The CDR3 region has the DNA TGTGCCAGCTCACCCACAACCGGGACACCCAACAAAAACATTCAGTACTTC.

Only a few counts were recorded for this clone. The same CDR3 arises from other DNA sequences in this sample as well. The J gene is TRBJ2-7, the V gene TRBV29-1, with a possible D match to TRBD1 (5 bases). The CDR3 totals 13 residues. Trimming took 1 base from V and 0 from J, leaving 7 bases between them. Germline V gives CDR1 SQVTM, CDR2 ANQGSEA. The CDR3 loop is CSVEGRDSYEQYF. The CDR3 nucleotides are TGCAGCGTTGAAGGCAGGGACTCCTACGAGCAGTACTTC.

The DNA for the CDR3 is TGCGCCAGCAGTGGGACATACCTTAGGACTGAAGCTTTCTTT. It specifies CASSGTYLRTEAFF. The chain combines TRBV10-2 with TRBJ1-1; weak D call: TRBD1 (5 bases). V gave up 4 bases and J gave up 5 bases, with 14 bases separating them. The CDR3 length is 14 residues. Germline V gene sequence: CDR1 WSHSY, CDR2 SAAADI.